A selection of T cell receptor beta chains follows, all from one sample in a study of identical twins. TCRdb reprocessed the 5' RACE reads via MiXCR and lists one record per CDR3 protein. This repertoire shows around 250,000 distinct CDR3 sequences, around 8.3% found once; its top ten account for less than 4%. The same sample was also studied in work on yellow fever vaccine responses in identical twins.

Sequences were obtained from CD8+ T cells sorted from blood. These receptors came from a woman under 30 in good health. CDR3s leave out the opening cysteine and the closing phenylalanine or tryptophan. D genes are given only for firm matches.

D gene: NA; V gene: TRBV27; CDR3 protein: ASSRDLNTGELF
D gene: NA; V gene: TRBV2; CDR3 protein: AVQGSGEAF
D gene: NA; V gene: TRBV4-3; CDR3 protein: ASSQVPGIDEKLF
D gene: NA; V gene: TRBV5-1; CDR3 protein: ASSFMAALQETQY
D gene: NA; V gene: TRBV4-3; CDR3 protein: ASSQDRLSGANVLT
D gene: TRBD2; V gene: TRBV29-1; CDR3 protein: SANSGSSYNEQF
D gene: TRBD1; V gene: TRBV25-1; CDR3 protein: ASSETGLGDTQY
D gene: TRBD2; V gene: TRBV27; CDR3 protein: ASSSSTSGSTDTQY
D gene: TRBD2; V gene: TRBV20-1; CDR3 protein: SAERREIYNEQF
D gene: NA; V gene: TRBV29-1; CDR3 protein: SVGQGGDEQF
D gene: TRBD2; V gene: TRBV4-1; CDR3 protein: ASSQYGGGGETQY
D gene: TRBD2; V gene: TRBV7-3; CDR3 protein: ASSSPGGDTQY
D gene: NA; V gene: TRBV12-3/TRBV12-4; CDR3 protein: ASSPHRTILEETQY
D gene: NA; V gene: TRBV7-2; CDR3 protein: ASSLARMTTGSVGGANVLT
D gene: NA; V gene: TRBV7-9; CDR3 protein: ASSPVWGTDTQY
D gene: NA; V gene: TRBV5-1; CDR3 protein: ASSLDNSYEQY
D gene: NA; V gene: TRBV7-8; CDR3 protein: ASSLENGVFSTDTQY
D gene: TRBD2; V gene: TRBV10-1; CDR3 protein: ASSESTELAAYNEQF
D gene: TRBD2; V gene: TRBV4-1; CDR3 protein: ASSGGRATEQF
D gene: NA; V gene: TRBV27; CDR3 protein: ASSLKDSYEQY
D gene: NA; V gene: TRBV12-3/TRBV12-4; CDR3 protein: ASSSSGSVGY
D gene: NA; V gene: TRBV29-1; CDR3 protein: SVEVGEETYEQY
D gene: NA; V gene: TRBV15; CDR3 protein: ATSFAGTTTDTQY
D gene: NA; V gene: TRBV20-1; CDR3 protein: SAPRGPDIPLAKNIQY
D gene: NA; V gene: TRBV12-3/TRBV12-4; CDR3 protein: ASSSVGEQY
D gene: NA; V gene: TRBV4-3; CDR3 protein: ASSQDIPGDTQY
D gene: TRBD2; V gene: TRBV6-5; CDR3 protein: ASSNPTLAAAYEQY
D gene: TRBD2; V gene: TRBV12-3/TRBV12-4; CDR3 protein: ARSLSGLAGGPYNEQF
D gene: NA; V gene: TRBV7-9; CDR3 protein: ASGGGGTSTDTQY